The text below deals with one TCR beta chain. The CDR3 loop spans 17 amino acids. From germline, CDR1 is SGDLS and CDR2 YYNGEE. V lost 3 bases and J lost 4; bases outside the gene matches: 13. These data come from a study of T cell changes during pregnancy in multiple sclerosis. The assay was immunoSEQ multiplex PCR, and TCRdb's table has in-frame clones only and misses some. Counted here are about 40,000 clones, around nine tenths occurring once; the ten biggest clones make up around 0.41%. The chain employs TRBV9 and TRBJ2-5; 9 bases match TRBD2. The origin of this receptor is a female donor with multiple sclerosis, enrolled in a pregnancy study. The input for sequencing was CD4+ T cells from peripheral blood mononuclear cells, taken in the third trimester of pregnancy. In DNA form, the CDR3 reads TGTGCCAGCAGCGCCAATACCGGGACTAGCATGAGAGAGACCCAGTACTTC. It codes for CASSANTGTSMRETQYF. Filled out from reference TRBV9 and TRBJ2-5, the complete variable domain reads DSGVTQTPKHLITATGQRVTLRCSPRSGDLSVYWYQQSLDQGLQFLIQYYNGEERAKGNILERFSAQQFPDLHSELNLSSLELGDSALYFCASSANTGTSMRETQYFGPGTRLLVL.